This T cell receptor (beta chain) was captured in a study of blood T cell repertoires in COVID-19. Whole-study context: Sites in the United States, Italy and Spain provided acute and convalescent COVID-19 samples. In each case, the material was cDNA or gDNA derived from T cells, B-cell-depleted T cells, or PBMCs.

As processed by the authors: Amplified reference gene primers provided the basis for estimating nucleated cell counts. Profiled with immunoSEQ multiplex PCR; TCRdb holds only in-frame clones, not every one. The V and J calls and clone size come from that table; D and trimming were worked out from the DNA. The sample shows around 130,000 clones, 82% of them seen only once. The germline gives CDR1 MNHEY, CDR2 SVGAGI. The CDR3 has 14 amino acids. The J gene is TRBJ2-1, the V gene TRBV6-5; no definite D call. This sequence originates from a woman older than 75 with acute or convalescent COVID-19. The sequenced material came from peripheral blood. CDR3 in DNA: TGTGGAAACCCGGCAGGTATCGCCTACAATGAGCAGTTCTTC. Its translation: CGNPAGIAYNEQFF.